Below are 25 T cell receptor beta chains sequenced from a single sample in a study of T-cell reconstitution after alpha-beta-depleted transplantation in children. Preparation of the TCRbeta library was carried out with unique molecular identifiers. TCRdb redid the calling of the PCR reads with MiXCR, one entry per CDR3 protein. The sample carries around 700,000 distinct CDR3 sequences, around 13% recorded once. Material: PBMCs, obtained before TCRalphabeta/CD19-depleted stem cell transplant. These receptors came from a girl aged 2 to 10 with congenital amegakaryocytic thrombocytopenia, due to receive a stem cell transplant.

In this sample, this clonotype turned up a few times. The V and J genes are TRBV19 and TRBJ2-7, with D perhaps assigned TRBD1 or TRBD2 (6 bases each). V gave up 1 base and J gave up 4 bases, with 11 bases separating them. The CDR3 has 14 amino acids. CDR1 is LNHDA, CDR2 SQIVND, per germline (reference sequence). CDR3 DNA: TGTGCCAGTAGTATAGCCCAGGGGAGGTACGAGCAGTACTTC. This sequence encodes CASSIAQGRYEQYF. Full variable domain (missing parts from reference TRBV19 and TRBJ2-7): DGGITQSPKYLFRKEGQNVTLSCEQNLNHDAMYWYRQDPGQGLRLIYYSQIVNDFQKGDIAEGYSVSREKKESFPLTVTSAQKNPTAFYLCASSIAQGRYEQYFGPGTRLTVT.

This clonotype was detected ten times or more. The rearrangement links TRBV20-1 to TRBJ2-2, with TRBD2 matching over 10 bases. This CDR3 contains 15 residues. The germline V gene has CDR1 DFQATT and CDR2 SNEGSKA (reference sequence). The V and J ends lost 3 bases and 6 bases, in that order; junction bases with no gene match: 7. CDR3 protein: CSASRSGRGSGELFF. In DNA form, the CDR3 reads TGCAGTGCTAGCAGAAGCGGGAGGGGATCCGGGGAGCTGTTTTTT.

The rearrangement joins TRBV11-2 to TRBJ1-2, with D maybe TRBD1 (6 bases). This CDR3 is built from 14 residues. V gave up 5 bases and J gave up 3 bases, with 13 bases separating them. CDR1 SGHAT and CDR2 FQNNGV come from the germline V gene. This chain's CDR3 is CASSPGGPYYGYTF. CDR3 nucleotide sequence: TGTGCCAGCAGCCCCGGGGGGCCGTACTATGGCTACACCTTC.

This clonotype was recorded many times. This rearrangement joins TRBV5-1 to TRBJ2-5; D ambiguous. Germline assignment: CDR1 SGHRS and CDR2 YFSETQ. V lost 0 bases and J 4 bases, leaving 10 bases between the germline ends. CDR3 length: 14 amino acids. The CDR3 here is CASSLGGNGETQYF. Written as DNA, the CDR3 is TGCGCCAGCAGCTTGGGTGGGAATGGAGAGACCCAGTACTTC.

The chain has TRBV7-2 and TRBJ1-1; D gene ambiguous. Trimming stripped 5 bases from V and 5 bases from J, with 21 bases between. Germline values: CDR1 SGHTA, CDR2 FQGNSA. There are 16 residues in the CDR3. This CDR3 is CASSPIGGPGRTEAFF. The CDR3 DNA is TGTGCCAGCAGCCCCATTGGCGGCCCGGGTCGGACTGAAGCTTTCTTT.

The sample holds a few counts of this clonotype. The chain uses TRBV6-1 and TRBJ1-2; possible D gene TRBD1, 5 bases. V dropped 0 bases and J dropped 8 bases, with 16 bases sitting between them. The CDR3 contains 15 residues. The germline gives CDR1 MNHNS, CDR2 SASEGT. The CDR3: CASSEALLGGWGYTF. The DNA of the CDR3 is TGTGCCAGCAGTGAAGCGCTCCTTGGGGGTTGGGGCTACACCTTC.

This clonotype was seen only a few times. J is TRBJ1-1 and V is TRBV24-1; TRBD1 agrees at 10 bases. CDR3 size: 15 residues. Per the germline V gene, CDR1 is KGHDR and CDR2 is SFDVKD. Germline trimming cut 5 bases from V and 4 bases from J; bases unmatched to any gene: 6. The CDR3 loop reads CATSGRGQGGTEAFF. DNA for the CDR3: TGTGCCACCAGTGGCCGAGGACAGGGGGGCACTGAAGCTTTCTTT.

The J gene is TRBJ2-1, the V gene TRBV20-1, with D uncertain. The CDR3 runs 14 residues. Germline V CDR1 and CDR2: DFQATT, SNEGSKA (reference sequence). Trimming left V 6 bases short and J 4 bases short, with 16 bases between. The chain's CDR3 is CSARDLDQYNEQFF. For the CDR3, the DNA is TGCAGTGCAAGGGATCTCGACCAATACAATGAGCAGTTCTTC.

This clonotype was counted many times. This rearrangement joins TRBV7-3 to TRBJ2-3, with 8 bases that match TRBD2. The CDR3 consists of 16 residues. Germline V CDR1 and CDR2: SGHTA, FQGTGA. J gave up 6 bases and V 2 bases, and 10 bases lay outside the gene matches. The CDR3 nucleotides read TGTGCCAGCAGCTTATCCCGGGAGGGAGGGCCTGATACGCAGTATTTT. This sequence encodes CASSLSREGGPDTQYF.

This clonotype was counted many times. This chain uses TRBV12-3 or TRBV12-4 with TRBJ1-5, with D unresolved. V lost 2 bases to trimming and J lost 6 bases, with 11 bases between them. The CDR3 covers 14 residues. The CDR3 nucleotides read TGTGCCAGCAGTTTAACTTTGGCGGGTCAGCCCCAGCATTTT. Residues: CASSLTLAGQPQHF.

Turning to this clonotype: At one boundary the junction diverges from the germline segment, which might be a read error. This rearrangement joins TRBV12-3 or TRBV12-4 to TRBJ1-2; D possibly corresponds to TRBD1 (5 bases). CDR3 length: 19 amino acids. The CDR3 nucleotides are TGTGCCATCAGTTTAAGGTCCGGGACGCTGGCAAGACCTAACTATGGCTACACCTTC. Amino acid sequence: CAISLRSGTLARPNYGYTF.

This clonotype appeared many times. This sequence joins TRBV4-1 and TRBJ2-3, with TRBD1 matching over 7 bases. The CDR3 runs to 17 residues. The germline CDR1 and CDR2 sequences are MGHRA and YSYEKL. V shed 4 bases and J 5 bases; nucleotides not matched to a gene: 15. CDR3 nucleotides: TGCGCCAGCAGCCCCAACAGGGGTGTCAAAGGAAGAGATACGCAGTATTTT. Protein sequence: CASSPNRGVKGRDTQYF.

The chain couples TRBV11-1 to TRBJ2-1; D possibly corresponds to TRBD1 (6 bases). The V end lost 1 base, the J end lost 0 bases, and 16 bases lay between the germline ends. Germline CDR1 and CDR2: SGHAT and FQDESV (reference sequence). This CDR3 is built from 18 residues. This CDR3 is CASSLDPGHHGSYNEQFF. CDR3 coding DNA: TGTGCCAGCAGCTTAGACCCGGGACACCACGGCTCCTACAATGAGCAGTTCTTC.

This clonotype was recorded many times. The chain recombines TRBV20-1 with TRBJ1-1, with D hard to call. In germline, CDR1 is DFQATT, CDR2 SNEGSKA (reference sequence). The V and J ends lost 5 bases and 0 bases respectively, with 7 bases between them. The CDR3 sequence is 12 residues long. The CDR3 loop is CSAGGLNTEAFF. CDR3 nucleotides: TGCAGTGCTGGAGGGTTGAACACTGAAGCTTTCTTT.

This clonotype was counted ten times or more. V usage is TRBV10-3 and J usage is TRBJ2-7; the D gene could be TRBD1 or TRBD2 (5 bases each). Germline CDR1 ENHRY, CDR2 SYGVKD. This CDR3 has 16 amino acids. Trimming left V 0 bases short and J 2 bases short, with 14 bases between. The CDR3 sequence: CAISESLTGPTYEQYF. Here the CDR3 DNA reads TGTGCCATCAGTGAGTCCCTGACGGGACCCACCTACGAGCAGTACTTC.

The CDR3 coding sequence is TGCAGCGCCGCCCCAGGGGGCAATCAGCCCCAGCATTTT. Its translation is CSAAPGGNQPQHF. The rearrangement links TRBV29-1 to TRBJ1-5; D may be TRBD1 (6 bases). CDR3 length: 13 amino acids. Germline values: CDR1 SQVTM, CDR2 ANQGSEA. The V end was cut by 7 bases, the J end by 2 bases, with 12 bases between.

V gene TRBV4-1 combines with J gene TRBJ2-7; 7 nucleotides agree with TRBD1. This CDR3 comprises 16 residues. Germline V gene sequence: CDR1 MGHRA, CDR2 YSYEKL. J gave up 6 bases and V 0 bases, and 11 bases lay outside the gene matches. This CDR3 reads CASSQDLQGRRSEQYF. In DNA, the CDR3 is TGCGCCAGCAGCCAAGACTTACAGGGGAGAAGGAGCGAGCAGTACTTC.

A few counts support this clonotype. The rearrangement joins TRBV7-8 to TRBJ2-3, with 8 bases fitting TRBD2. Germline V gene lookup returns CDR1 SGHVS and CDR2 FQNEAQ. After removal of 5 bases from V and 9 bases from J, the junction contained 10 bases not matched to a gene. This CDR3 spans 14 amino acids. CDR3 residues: CASSPGLVGPTQYF. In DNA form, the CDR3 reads TGTGCCAGCAGCCCGGGACTAGTGGGGCCCACGCAGTATTTT.

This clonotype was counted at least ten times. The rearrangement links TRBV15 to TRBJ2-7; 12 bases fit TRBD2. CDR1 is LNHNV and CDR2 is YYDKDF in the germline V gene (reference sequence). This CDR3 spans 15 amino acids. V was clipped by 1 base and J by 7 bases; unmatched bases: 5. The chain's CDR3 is CATSRGLAGAREQYF. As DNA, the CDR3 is TGTGCCACCAGCAGAGGACTAGCGGGAGCTCGGGAGCAGTACTTC.

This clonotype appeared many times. In nucleotides, the CDR3 is TGCAGTGCTCACGGGGGGGGATCCACAGATACGCAGTATTTT. Translated: CSAHGGGSTDTQYF. The V and J genes are TRBV20-1 and TRBJ2-3; 8 bases agree with TRBD2. The J segment lost 2 bases and the V segment lost 5 bases, leaving 6 bases of the junction unmatched. CDR1 DFQATT and CDR2 SNEGSKA come from the germline V gene (reference sequence). The CDR3 has 14 amino acids.

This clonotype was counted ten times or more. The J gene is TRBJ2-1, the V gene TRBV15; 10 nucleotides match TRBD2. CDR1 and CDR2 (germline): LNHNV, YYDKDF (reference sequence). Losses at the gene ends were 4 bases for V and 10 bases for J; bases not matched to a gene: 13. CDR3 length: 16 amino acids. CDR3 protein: CATSTRTSGLKAEQFF. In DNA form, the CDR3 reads TGTGCCACCAGCACCCGGACTAGCGGCCTTAAAGCGGAGCAGTTCTTC.

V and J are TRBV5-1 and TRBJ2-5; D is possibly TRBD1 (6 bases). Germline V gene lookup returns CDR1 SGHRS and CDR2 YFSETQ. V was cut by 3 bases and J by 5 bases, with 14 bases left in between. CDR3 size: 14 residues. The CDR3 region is CASSYRDMGETQYF. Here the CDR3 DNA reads TGCGCCAGCAGCTACCGGGACATGGGGGAGACCCAGTACTTC.

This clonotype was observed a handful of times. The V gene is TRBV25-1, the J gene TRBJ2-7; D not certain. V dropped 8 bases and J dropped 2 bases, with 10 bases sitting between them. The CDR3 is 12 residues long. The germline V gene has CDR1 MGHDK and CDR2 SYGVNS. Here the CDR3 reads CASQNPTYEQYF. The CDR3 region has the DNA TGTGCCAGCCAGAACCCCACCTACGAGCAGTACTTC.

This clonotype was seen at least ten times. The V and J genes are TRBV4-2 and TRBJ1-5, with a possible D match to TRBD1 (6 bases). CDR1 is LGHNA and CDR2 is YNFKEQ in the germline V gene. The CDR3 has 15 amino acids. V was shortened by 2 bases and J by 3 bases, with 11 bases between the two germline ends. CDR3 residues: CASSQYGGTNQPQHF. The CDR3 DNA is TGTGCCAGCAGCCAATATGGGGGCACCAATCAGCCCCAGCATTTT.

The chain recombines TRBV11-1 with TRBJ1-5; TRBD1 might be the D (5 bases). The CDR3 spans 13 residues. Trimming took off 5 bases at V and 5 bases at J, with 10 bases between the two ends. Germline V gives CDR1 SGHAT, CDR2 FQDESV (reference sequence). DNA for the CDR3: TGTGCCAGCAGCGGGATGGGGGATCAGCCCCAGCATTTT. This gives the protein CASSGMGDQPQHF. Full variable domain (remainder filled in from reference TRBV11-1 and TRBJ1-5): EAEVAQSPRYKITEKSQAVAFWCDPISGHATLYWYRQILGQGPELLVQFQDESVVDDSQLPKDRFSAERLKGVDSTLKIQPAELGDSAMYLCASSGMGDQPQHFGDGTRLSIL.